Here is one T cell receptor beta chain with its context. Profiled with immunoSEQ multiplex PCR; TCRdb holds only in-frame clones, not every one. Of tens of thousands of clones listed, around 94% are singletons. CDR1 and CDR2 from the germline V gene are MNHNS and SASEGT. Unmatched junction bases numbered 8, after V lost 2 bases and J lost 4 bases. The CDR3 has 17 amino acids. The sample is drawn from a study of cytomegalovirus exposure and HLA in healthy donors. This sequence was found in a woman younger than 30 in good health and CMV-seronegative. The chain has TRBV6-1 and TRBJ2-1; TRBD1 agrees at 10 bases. The source material was PBMCs. DNA for the CDR3: TGTGCCAGCAGTGAATTCCTTACGGGACAGGGGTACAATGAGCAGTTCTTC. Protein product: CASSEFLTGQGYNEQFF.